These T cell receptor beta chains were read from a single sample in a study of response to subunit inactivated influenza vaccine. MiXCR, run by TCRdb on the RT-PCR reads, gives a single entry per CDR3 protein. The data contain hundreds of thousands of distinct CDR3 sequences, 16% of them seen just once; the ten biggest clones take up approximately 3%. This material consisted of CD4+ T cells sorted from PBMCs, taken less than 25 months after vaccination. Every receptor here comes from a man in his fifties or sixties who received an inactivated influenza vaccine. CDR3s include the opening cysteine and the closing phenylalanine or tryptophan. Each record gives: clone size, J gene, V gene, D gene, CDR3 DNA, CDR3 protein. A D gene is named only where the DNA matches it firmly. Clone size is given for some rows only: seen once, a few or many times, or a class if the clone is expanded.

.	TRBJ2-3	TRBV14	TRBD2	TGTGCCAGCAGTCTAGCGGGAGACTTCACAGATACGCAGTATTTT	CASSLAGDFTDTQYF
few	TRBJ2-3	TRBV9	.	TGTGCCAGCAGCGGTGAAATTCGCCCTAGCACAGATACGCAGTATTTT	CASSGEIRPSTDTQYF
few	TRBJ2-7	TRBV6-5	TRBD2	TGTGCCAGCATTTTCCTAGCGGGAGACCTCTACGAGCAGTACTTC	CASIFLAGDLYEQYF
few	TRBJ1-6	TRBV6-1	.	TGTGCCAGCAGTGACCAACCCCAAGGGGGGAATTCACCCCTCCACTTT	CASSDQPQGGNSPLHF
few	TRBJ1-2	TRBV7-2	.	TGTGCCAGCAGTTCAGATGGCCTCGGTGGCTACACCTTC	CASSSDGLGGYTF
.	TRBJ2-3	TRBV2	.	TGTGCCTCCAGGATCTCCACAGATACGCAGTATTTT	CASRISTDTQYF
few	TRBJ1-2	TRBV28	.	TGTGCCAGCAGTTCTCTTCGGGGTCTTGGCTACACCTTC	CASSSLRGLGYTF
.	TRBJ2-4	TRBV12-3/TRBV12-4	TRBD1	TGTGCCAGCAGTCTGGGACAGGCTACAACCATTCAGTACTTC	CASSLGQATTIQYF
.	TRBJ2-1	TRBV20-1	TRBD2	TGCAGTGCTAGAAGGGCAGGGCCTTACCCTAGCGGGAGGGCTGTCAATGAGCAGTTCTTC	CSARRAGPYPSGRAVNEQFF
.	TRBJ2-7	TRBV4-3	.	TGCGCCAGCAGCCAAGATCTTACTAGACCCTACGAGCAGTACTTC	CASSQDLTRPYEQYF
.	TRBJ2-7	TRBV7-2	.	TGTGCCAGCAGCACCGGGCTCGATTACGAGCAGTACTTC	CASSTGLDYEQYF
.	TRBJ2-3	TRBV7-2	TRBD1	TGTGCCAGCAGCTCTACAGGGGGTCGTACAGATACGCAGTATTTT	CASSSTGGRTDTQYF
few	TRBJ1-2	TRBV3-1	TRBD1	TGTGCCAGCAGCCAAGATATCGGGACAGGGGCCCTCAACGGCTACACCTTC	CASSQDIGTGALNGYTF
.	TRBJ2-1	TRBV2	.	TGTGCCAGGGGGACCTCTATGCGGAATGAGCAGTTCTTC	CARGTSMRNEQFF
few	TRBJ2-1	TRBV7-3	.	TGCGCCAGCAGCTTGTCCCCGGGGAATGAGCAGTTCTTC	CASSLSPGNEQFF
.	TRBJ2-3	TRBV12-3/TRBV12-4	.	TGTGCCAGCAGTTTCTTGGGTTTCGTAGATACGCAGTATTTT	CASSFLGFVDTQYF
.	TRBJ2-1	TRBV4-3	.	TGCGCCAGCAGCCAAGCGGCAGGAACTACCTCCTACAATGAGCAGTTCTTC	CASSQAAGTTSYNEQFF
.	TRBJ2-3	TRBV12-3/TRBV12-4	TRBD1	TGTGCCAGCAGCCGGGACAGGACCACAGATACGCAGTATTTT	CASSRDRTTDTQYF
few	TRBJ2-5	TRBV5-1	TRBD2	TGCGCCAGCAATGATGGAGCGGGAGGGCCGGAAGAGACCCAGTACTTC	CASNDGAGGPEETQYF
many	TRBJ2-1	TRBV6-1	TRBD2	TGTGCCAGCAGTAAACTCAGACTAGCGGGAGTCTACAATGAGCAGTTCTTC	CASSKLRLAGVYNEQFF
.	TRBJ1-2	TRBV5-5	.	TGTGCCAGCGGAACAGGGAGTAGTAGCTATGGCTACACCTTC	CASGTGSSSYGYTF
.	TRBJ1-1	TRBV25-1	.	TGTGCCAGCAGTGAAGTAGGGGAGAACACTGAAGCTTTCTTT	CASSEVGENTEAFF
.	TRBJ1-5	TRBV7-8	TRBD1	TGTGCCAGCAGCTGGGACAGGGCGGTTCAGCCCCAGCATTTT	CASSWDRAVQPQHF
few	TRBJ1-1	TRBV7-2	.	TGTGCCAGCAGCTTAGTGTTCACGGGTGGCACTGAAGCTTTCTTT	CASSLVFTGGTEAFF
.	TRBJ1-1	TRBV20-1	.	TGCAGTGCTACCGCCTCGGCTAAGAACACTGAAGCTTTCTTT	CSATASAKNTEAFF
many	TRBJ2-5	TRBV28	.	TGTGCCAGCAGTTTAGGCCTAGCAAGAGAGACCCAGTACTTC	CASSLGLARETQYF
many	TRBJ2-1	TRBV12-3/TRBV12-4	TRBD2	TGTGCCAGCATCCCTAGCGGGAGGGCCCGAAATGAGCAGTTCTTC	CASIPSGRARNEQFF
few	TRBJ1-3	TRBV11-2	.	TGTGCCAGCAGCAGCGCTGGAAACACCATATATTTT	CASSSAGNTIYF
.	TRBJ2-2	TRBV10-3	.	TGTGCCATCAGTGTACGGGGCACCGGGGAGCTGTTTTTT	CAISVRGTGELFF
few	TRBJ1-5	TRBV7-2	.	TGTGCCAGCAGCTTAGCAGGGGACCCAAGCAATCAGCCCCAGCATTTT	CASSLAGDPSNQPQHF
.	TRBJ2-3	TRBV7-2	.	TGTGCCAGCAGCTTAAAGTCGGGGAGAGGGACTGGTACGCAGTATTTT	CASSLKSGRGTGTQYF
.	TRBJ2-7	TRBV10-3	.	TGTGCCATCACCCGGTCAGCGGATTTCTACGAGCAGTACTTC	CAITRSADFYEQYF
few	TRBJ2-7	TRBV4-3	TRBD2	TGCGCCAGCAGCCTACGGGGGACTACGACCTACGAGCAGTACTTC	CASSLRGTTTYEQYF
.	TRBJ2-2	TRBV12-3/TRBV12-4	.	TGTGCCAGCAGTTTATTTGGGGGTACCGGGGAGCTGTTTTTT	CASSLFGGTGELFF
few	TRBJ2-1	TRBV7-3	TRBD1	TGTGCCAGCAGCTTAATTGGACAGGGGACTCCCCCGTTCTTC	CASSLIGQGTPPFF
few	TRBJ2-1	TRBV5-1	TRBD1	TGCGCCAGCAGCCGAAGCAGGGGGACCTACAATGAGCAGTTCTTC	CASSRSRGTYNEQFF
few	TRBJ1-2	TRBV7-9	.	TGTGCCAGCAGCTTAGACCTCAGAGATTATGGCTACACCTTC	CASSLDLRDYGYTF
many	TRBJ1-2	TRBV2	.	TGTGCCAGCGGTCGAGGGGAGGGCTACACCTTC	CASGRGEGYTF
few	TRBJ1-5	TRBV5-1	TRBD1	TGCGCCAGCAGCCCGGGTAGGGGGCGGTCGGAGCCCCAGCATTTT	CASSPGRGRSEPQHF
.	TRBJ1-1	TRBV7-9	TRBD1	TGTGCCAGCAGCTTCCAGGGGGGGCACACTGAAGCTTTCTTT	CASSFQGGHTEAFF
.	TRBJ2-1	TRBV7-8	.	TGTGCCAGCAGCTCCGTTAAAATGTTCAATGAGCAGTTCTTC	CASSSVKMFNEQFF
few	TRBJ1-1	TRBV27	.	TGTGCCAGCCTTCGGAACACTGAAGCTTTCTTT	CASLRNTEAFF
few	TRBJ1-4	TRBV12-3/TRBV12-4	.	TGTGCCAGCACCCTGACAGGAGGCGGTGAAAAACTGTTTTTT	CASTLTGGGEKLFF
.	TRBJ2-1	TRBV20-1	.	TGCAGTGCTAGGGATGGGTACAATGAGCAGTTCTTC	CSARDGYNEQFF
.	TRBJ1-2	TRBV7-3	.	TGTGCCAGCAGCTTAAGCCCGACAAGAGATGGCTACACCTTC	CASSLSPTRDGYTF
few	TRBJ2-1	TRBV6-1	TRBD1	TGTGCCAGCCTTCCCCGTGGTGGACAGGGTTACAATGAGCAGTTCTTC	CASLPRGGQGYNEQFF
.	TRBJ2-4	TRBV20-1	TRBD2	TGCAGTGCTAGATGGGGCGGGAGCCGGGCAAACATTCAGTACTTC	CSARWGGSRANIQYF
.	TRBJ2-3	TRBV7-9	TRBD2	TGTGCCAGCAGCCGTATTCAAGAGCGGGGGGGCGGATATACGCAGTATTTT	CASSRIQERGGGYTQYF
.	TRBJ2-3	TRBV12-3/TRBV12-4	TRBD2	TGTGCCAGCCAAAAGCGGGAGGGTCCAGATACGCAGTATTTT	CASQKREGPDTQYF
.	TRBJ2-3	TRBV5-1	TRBD1	TGCGCCAGCAGATCAACAGGGGGCACAGATACGCAGTATTTT	CASRSTGGTDTQYF
few	TRBJ2-2	TRBV15	.	TGTGCCACCAGCAAGGGGGGGGTTAGGGCGAACACCGGGGAGCTGTTTTTT	CATSKGGVRANTGELFF